This T cell receptor beta chain emerged from a study of early T cells in non-severe SARS-CoV-2 infection. Study at large: Bulk RNA taken from unsorted whole blood was sequenced, leaving chains unpaired. Study-wide results and caveats: There was a bias toward anti-spike CD8 responses in VDJdb matching, which missed private and CD4 specificities.

Molecules of cDNA were individually given unique molecular identifiers that were attached to them. TCRdb reanalysed the 5' RACE reads using MiXCR and keeps one entry per CDR3 protein. The data hold some 87,000 distinct CDR3 sequences, with about 12% observed a single time. This clonotype was seen just once. Its target is unknown. Germline V lookup: CDR1 GTSNPN, CDR2 SVGIG (reference sequence). V gave up 4 bases and J gave up 2 bases; unmatched junction bases: 2. There are 12 residues in the CDR3. The source material was whole blood. The chain employs TRBV30 and TRBJ2-7, with 7 nucleotides matching TRBD2. The receptor was isolated from an adult who was a healthcare worker with PCR-confirmed SARS-CoV-2 infection or an uninfected control (not recorded which). The CDR3 loop reads CAWNLAAYEQYF. CDR3 DNA sequence: TGTGCCTGGAACCTAGCGGCCTACGAGCAGTACTTC.